The sequence of this T cell receptor (beta chain) was determined in a study of blood T cell repertoires in COVID-19. About the study: COVID-19 samples, acute and convalescent, were from the United States, Italy and Spain. From T cells, B-cell-depleted T cells, or PBMCs came the material, which was cDNA or gDNA.

In the original analysis: Estimation of nucleated cell counts relied on the amplification of reference gene primers. Using immunoSEQ multiplex PCR, the repertoire was profiled, and TCRdb retains in-frame clones only, with some absent. That table furnishes V, J and clone size, whereas the DNA furnished D and trimming. The table records 30,000 to 45,000 clones, around four fifths of them present only once. Trimming stripped 0 bases from V and 0 bases from J, with 20 bases between. Germline CDR1 reads LGHDT; CDR2 reads YNNKEL (reference sequence). CDR3 size: 19 residues. Input material: peripheral blood. The genes are TRBV3-1 (or the pseudogene TRBV3-2) and TRBJ2-5, with D tentatively TRBD2 (6 bases). The source is a man aged 55 to 70 with acute or convalescent COVID-19. CDR3 loop: CASSQDHLSSGGYQETQYF. DNA for the CDR3: TGTGCCAGCAGCCAAGACCACTTAAGTAGCGGAGGCTACCAAGAGACCCAGTACTTC.